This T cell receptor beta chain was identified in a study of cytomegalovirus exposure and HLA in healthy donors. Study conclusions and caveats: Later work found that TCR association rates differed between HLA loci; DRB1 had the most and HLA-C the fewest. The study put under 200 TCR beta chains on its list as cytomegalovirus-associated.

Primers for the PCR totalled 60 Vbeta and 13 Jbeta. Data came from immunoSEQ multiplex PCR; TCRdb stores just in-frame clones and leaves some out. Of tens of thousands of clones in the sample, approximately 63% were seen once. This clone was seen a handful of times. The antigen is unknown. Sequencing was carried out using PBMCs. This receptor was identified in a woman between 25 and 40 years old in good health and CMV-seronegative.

The CDR3 loop reads CASMRAPGGEAFF. In DNA form, the CDR3 reads TGTGCCAGTATGAGGGCTCCGGGGGGAGAAGCTTTCTTT. The chain joins TRBV19 to TRBJ1-1; D may be TRBD1 (5 bases). Trimming left V 7 bases short and J 8 bases short, with 17 bases between. Per germline, CDR1 LNHDA and CDR2 SQIVND (reference sequence). There are 13 residues in the CDR3.